The subject of this entry is one T cell receptor beta chain. Its antigen remains unidentified. Libraries were prepared by immunoSEQ multiplex PCR; TCRdb keeps only in-frame clonotypes and omits some of them. The sample has 150,000 to 190,000 clones; 90% to 95% are singletons. The CDR3 has 14 residues. The germline gives CDR1 MNHEY, CDR2 SVGAGI. The V gene end was trimmed by 5 bases and the J gene end by 2 bases; junction bases not matched to a gene: 5. This record comes from a study of OX40 agonist ivuxolimab in advanced cancers. Looking at the study overall: Patients received ivuxolimab, an agonistic anti-OX40 (CD134) antibody. Treatment received earlier with anti-PD-1, anti-PD-L1 or anti-CTLA-4 agents was allowed, and under 50% had some. Three individuals attained partial responses, comprising one hepatocellular carcinoma case and two cutaneous melanoma cases.

Study-wide findings and caveats: More expanded clones were seen, on average, in CD8+ T cells than in CD4+.

The chain couples TRBV6-5 to TRBJ2-7; 8 nucleotides agree with TRBD1. The sequenced sample was CD4+ or CD8+ T cells sorted from blood, obtained in a trial of the OX40 agonist ivuxolimab. The TCR comes from an adult with an advanced solid tumor such as melanoma, head and neck, liver or kidney cancer. The chain's CDR3 is CASSRGQGTYEQYF. In DNA form, the CDR3 reads TGTGCCAGCAGTCGCGGACAGGGTACCTACGAGCAGTACTTC.